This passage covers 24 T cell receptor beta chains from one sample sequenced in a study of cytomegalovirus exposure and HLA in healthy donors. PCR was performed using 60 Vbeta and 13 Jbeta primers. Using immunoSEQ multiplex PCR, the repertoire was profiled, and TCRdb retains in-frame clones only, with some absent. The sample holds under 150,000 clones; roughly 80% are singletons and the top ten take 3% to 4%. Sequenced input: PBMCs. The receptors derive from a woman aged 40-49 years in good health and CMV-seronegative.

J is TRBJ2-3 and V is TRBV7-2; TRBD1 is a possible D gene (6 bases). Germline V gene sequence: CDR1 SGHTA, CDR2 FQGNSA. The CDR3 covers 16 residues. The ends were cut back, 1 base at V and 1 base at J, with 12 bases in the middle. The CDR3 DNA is TGTGCCAGCAGCTTAGGAACAGGGTGGGGCACAGATACGCAGTATTTT. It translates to CASSLGTGWGTDTQYF.

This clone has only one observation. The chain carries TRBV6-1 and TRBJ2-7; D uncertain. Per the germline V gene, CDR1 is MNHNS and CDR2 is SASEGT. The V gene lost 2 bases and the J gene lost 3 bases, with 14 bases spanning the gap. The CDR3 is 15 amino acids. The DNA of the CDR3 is TGTGCCAGCAGTGAAATTGATGCTAGTTTCTACGAGCAGTACTTC. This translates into CASSEIDASFYEQYF.

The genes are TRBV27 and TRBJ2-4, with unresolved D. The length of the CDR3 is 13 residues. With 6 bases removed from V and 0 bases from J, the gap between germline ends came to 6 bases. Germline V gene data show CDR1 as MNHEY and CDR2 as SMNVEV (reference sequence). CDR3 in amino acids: CASRQLAKNIQYF. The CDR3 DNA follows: TGTGCCAGCAGACAGCTAGCCAAAAACATTCAGTACTTC.

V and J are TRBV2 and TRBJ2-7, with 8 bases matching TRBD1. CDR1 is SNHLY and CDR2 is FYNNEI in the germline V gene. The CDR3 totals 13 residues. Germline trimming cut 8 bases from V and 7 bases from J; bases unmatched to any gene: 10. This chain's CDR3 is CASRRQGPQEQYF. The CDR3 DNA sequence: TGTGCCAGCCGGCGACAGGGGCCCCAGGAGCAGTACTTC.

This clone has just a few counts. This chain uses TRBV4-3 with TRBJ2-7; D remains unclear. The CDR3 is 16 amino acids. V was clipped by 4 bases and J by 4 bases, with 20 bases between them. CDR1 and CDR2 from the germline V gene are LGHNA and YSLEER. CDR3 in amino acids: CASSPRKGATSYEQYF. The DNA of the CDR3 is TGCGCCAGCAGCCCGCGCAAAGGTGCGACATCATACGAGCAGTACTTC.

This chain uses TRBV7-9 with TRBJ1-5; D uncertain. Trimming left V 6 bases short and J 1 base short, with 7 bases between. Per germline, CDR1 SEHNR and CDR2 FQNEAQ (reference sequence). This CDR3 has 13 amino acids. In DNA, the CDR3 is TGTGCCAGCAGTGGAGGGAGCAATCAGCCCCAGCATTTT. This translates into CASSGGSNQPQHF.

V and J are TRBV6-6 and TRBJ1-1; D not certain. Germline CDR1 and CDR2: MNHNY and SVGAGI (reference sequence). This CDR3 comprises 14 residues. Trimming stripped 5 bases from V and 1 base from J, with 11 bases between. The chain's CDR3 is CASSRDTANTEAFF. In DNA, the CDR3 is TGTGCCAGCAGTCGCGACACCGCGAACACTGAAGCTTTCTTT.

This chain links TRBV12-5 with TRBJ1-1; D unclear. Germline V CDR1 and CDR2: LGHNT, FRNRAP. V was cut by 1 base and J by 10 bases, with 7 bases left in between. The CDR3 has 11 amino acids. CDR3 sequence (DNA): TGTGCTAGTGGTTTGGGACAACGAGCTTTCTTT. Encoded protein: CASGLGQRAFF.

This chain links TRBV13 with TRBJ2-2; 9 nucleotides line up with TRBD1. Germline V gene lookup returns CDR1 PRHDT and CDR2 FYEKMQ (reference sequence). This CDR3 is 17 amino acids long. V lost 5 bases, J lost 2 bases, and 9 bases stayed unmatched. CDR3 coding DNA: TGTGCCAGCAGCGGCGGAACAGGGGGCCCAAACACCGGGGAGCTGTTTTTT. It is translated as CASSGGTGGPNTGELFF.

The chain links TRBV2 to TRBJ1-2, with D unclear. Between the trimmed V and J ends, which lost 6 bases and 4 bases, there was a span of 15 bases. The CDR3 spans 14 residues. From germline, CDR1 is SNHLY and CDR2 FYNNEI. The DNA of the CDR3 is TGTGCCAGCAGGTCTGAAGCGCTACGCTATGGCTACACCTTC. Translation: CASRSEALRYGYTF.

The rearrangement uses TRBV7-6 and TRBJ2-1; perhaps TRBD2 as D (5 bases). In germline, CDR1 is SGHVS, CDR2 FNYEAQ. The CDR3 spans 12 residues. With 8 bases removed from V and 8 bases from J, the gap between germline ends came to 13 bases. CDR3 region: CASGGLGDEQFF. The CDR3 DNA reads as TGTGCCAGCGGAGGACTCGGCGATGAGCAGTTCTTC.

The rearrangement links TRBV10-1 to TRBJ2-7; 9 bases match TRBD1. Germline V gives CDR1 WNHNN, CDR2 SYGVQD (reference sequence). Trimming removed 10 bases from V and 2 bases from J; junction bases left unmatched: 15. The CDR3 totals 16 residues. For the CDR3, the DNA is TGCGCCACCCGTGGGACAGGGCCCTTTGATACCTACGAGCAGTACTTC. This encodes CATRGTGPFDTYEQYF.

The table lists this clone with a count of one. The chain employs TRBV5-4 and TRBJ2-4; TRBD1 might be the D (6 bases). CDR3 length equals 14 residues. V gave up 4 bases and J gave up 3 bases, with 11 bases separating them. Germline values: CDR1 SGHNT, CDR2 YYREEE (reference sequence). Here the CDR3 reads CASSKRGGKNIQYF. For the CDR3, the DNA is TGTGCCAGCAGCAAAAGAGGGGGCAAAAACATTCAGTACTTC.

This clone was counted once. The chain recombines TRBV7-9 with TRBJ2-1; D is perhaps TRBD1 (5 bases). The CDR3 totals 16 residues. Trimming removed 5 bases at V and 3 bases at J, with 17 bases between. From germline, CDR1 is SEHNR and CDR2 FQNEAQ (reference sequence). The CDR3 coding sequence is TGTGCCAGCAGCCTGAAACTGATAGGGGACTACAATGAGCAGTTCTTC. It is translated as CASSLKLIGDYNEQFF.

As DNA, the CDR3 is TGTGCCAGCAGTTTAGACAGGGTTAGCACAGATACGCAGTATTTT. The encoded protein is CASSLDRVSTDTQYF. The chain links TRBV28 to TRBJ2-3; 7 bases line up with TRBD1. Germline V CDR1 and CDR2: MDHEN, SYDVKM. The CDR3 covers 15 residues. Trimming took 2 bases from V and 0 from J; bases not matched to a gene: 2.

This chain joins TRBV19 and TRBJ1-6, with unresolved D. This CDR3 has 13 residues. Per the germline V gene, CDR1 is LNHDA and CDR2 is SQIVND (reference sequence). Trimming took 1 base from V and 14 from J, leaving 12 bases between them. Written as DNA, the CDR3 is TGTGCCAGTAGTATAGGAGGGAGACACTCCCTCCACTTT. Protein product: CASSIGGRHSLHF.

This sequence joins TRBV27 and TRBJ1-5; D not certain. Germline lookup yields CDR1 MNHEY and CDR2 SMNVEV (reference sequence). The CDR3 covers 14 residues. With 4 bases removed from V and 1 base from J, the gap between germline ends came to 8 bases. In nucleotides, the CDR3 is TGTGCCAGCAGTTATCGGGGAAGCAATCAGCCCCAGCATTTT. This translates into CASSYRGSNQPQHF.

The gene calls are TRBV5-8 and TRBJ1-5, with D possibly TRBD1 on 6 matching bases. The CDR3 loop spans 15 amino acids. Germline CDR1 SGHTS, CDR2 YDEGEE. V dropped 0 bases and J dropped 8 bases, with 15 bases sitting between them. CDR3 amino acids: CASSLGAGAAEPQHF. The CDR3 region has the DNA TGTGCCAGCAGCTTGGGTGCAGGGGCCGCCGAGCCCCAGCATTTT.

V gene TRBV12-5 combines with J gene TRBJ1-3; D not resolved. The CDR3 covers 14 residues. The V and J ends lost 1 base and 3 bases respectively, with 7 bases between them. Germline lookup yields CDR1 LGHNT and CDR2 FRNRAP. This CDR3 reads CASGLAGNGNTIYF. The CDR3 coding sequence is TGTGCTAGTGGTTTGGCGGGGAATGGAAACACCATATATTTT.

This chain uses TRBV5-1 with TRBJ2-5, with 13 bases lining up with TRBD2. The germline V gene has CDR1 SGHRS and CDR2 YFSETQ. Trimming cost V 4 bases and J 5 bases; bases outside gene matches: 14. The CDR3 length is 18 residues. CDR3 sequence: CASSQGLAGLGPGETQYF. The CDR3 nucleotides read TGCGCCAGCAGCCAGGGACTAGCGGGGCTTGGACCCGGGGAGACCCAGTACTTC. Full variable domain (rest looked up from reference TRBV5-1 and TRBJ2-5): KAGVTQTPRYLIKTRGQQVTLSCSPISGHRSVSWYQQTPGQGLQFLFEYFSETQRNKGNFPGRFSGRQFSNSRSEMNVSTLELGDSALYLCASSQGLAGLGPGETQYFGPGTRLLVL.

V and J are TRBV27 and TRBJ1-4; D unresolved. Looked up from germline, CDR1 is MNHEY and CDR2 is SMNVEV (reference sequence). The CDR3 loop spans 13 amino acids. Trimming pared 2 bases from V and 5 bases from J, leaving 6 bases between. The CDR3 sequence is CASSLGRNEKLFF. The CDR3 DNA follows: TGTGCCAGCAGTTTAGGTCGGAATGAAAAACTGTTTTTT.

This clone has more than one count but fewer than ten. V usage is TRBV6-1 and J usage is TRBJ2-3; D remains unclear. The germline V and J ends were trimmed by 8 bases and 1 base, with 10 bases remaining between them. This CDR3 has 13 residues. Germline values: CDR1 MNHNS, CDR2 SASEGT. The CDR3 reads CASGQFRTDTQYF. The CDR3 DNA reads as TGTGCCAGCGGGCAGTTCCGCACAGATACGCAGTATTTT.

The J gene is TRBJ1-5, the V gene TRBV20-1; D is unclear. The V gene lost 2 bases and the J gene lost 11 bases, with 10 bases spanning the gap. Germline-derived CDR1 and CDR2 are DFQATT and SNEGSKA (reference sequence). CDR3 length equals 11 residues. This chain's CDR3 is CSARRHRAQHF. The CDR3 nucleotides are TGCAGTGCTAGACGCCATCGAGCCCAGCATTTT.

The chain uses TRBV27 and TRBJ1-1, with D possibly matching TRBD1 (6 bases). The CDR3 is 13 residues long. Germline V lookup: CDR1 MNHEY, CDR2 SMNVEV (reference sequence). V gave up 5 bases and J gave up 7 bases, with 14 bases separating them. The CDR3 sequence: CASSPKRTVEAFF. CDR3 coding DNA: TGTGCCAGCAGTCCGAAAAGGACAGTTGAAGCTTTCTTT.